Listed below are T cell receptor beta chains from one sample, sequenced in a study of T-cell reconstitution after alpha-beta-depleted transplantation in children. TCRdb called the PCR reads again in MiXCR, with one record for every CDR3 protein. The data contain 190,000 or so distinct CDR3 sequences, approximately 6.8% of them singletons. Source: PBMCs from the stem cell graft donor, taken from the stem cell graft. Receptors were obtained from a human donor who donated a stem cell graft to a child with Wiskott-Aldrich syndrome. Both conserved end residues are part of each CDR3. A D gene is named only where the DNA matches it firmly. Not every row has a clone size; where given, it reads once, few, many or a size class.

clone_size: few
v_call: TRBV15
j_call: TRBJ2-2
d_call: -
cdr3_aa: CATSRDVKTGELFF
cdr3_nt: TGTGCCACCAGCAGAGATGTGAAGACCGGGGAGCTGTTTTTT

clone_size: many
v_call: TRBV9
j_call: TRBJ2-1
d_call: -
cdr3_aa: CASSVATEGGSYNEQFF
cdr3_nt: TGTGCCAGCAGCGTAGCTACAGAGGGGGGATCGTACAATGAGCAGTTCTTC

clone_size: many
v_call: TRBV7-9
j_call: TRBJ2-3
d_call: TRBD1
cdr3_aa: CASSRTGGSTDTQYF
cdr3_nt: TGTGCCAGCAGCAGGACAGGGGGCAGCACAGATACGCAGTATTTT

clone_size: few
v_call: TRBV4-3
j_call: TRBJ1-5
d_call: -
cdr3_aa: CASSREVTPLMDQPQHF
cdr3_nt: TGCGCCAGCAGCCGAGAGGTGACACCCTTGATGGATCAGCCCCAGCATTTT

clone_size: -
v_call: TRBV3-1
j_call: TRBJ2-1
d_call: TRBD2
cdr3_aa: CASSDLAGGRYNEQFF
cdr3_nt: TGTGCCAGCAGCGATTTAGCGGGAGGAAGGTACAATGAGCAGTTCTTC

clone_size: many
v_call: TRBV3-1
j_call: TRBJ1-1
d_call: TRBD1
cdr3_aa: CASSAGQGTGTEAFF
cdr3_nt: TGTGCCAGCAGCGCGGGACAGGGGACGGGCACTGAAGCTTTCTTT

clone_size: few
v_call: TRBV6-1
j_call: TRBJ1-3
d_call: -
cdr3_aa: CATGAMAGNTIYF
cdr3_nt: TGTGCCACGGGGGCTATGGCTGGAAACACCATATATTTT

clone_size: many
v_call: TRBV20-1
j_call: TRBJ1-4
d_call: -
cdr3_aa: CSALDRLNEKLFF
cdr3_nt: TGCAGTGCTTTGGACAGACTTAATGAAAAACTGTTTTTT

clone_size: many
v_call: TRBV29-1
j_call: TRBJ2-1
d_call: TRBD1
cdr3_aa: CSATIGQVSSYNEQFF
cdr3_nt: TGCAGCGCCACTATAGGACAGGTCAGCTCCTACAATGAGCAGTTCTTC

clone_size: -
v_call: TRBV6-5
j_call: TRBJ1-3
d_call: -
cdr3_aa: CASSYNSGGNTIYF
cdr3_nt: TGTGCCAGCAGTTACAATTCTGGTGGAAACACCATATATTTT

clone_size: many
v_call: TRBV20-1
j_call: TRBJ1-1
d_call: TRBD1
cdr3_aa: CSAKKGQTNTEAFF
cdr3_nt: TGCAGTGCCAAAAAGGGACAGACGAACACTGAAGCTTTCTTT

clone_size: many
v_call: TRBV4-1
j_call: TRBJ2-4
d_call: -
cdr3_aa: CASSQELRGVGNIQYF
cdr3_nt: TGCGCCAGCAGCCAAGAGCTCCGGGGCGTTGGAAACATTCAGTACTTC

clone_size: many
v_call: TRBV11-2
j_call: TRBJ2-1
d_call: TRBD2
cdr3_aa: CASSFLAGASNEQFF
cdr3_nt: TGTGCCAGCAGCTTCTTGGCGGGAGCCTCTAATGAGCAGTTCTTC

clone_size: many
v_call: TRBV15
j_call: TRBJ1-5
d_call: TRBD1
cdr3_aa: CATSRDPPGTGDNQPQHF
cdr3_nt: TGTGCCACCAGCAGAGACCCCCCGGGGACAGGGGACAATCAGCCCCAGCATTTT

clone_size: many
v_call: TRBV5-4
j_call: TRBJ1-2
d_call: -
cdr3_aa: CASSQNTGRIYGYTF
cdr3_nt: TGTGCCAGCAGTCAAAACACCGGGCGAATCTATGGCTACACCTTC

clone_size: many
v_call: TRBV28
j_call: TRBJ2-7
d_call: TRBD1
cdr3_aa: CASKYSDRGPREQYF
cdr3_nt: TGTGCCAGCAAATATTCCGACAGGGGGCCGAGGGAGCAGTACTTC

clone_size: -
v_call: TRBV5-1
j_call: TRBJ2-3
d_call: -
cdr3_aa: CASSSYTRGPTDTQYF
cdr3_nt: TGCGCCAGCAGCTCGTACACGCGGGGGCCCACAGATACGCAGTATTTT

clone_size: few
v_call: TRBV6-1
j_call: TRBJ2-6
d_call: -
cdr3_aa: CASSGAPGSGANVLTF
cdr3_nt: TGTGCCAGCAGTGGCGCCCCAGGGTCTGGGGCCAACGTCCTGACTTTC

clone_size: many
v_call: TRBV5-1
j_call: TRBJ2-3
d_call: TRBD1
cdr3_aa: CASSPGQGPDTQYF
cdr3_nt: TGCGCCAGCAGCCCCGGACAGGGCCCAGATACGCAGTATTTT

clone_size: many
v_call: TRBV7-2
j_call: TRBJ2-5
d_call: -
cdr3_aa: CASSRGEVETQYF
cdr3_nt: TGTGCCAGCAGCCGCGGGGAAGTGGAGACCCAGTACTTC

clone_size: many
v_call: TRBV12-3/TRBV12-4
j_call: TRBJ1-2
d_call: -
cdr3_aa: CASSLVASDYGYTF
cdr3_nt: TGTGCCAGCAGTTTAGTGGCCAGCGACTATGGCTACACCTTC

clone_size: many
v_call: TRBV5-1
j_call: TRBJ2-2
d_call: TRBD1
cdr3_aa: CASSLDPGQGSTGELFF
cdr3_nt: TGCGCCAGCAGCCTGGACCCGGGACAGGGAAGCACCGGGGAGCTGTTTTTT

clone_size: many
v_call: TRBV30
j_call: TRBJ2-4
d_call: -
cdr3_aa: CAWSPTGGRGDIQYF
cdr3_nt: TGTGCCTGGAGTCCGACCGGGGGACGGGGAGACATTCAGTACTTC

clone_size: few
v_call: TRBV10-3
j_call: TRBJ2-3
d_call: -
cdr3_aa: CAISEWERAQYF
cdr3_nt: TGTGCCATCAGTGAGTGGGAGAGGGCGCAGTATTTT

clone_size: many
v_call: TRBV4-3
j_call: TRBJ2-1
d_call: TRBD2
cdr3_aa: CASSQESTSGSYNEQFF
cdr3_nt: TGCGCCAGCAGCCAAGAATCAACTAGCGGCTCCTACAATGAGCAGTTCTTC

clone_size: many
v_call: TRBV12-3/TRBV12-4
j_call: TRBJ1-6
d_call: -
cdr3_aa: CASSGSGDSPLHF
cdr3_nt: TGTGCCAGCAGTGGATCAGGGGATTCACCCCTCCACTTT

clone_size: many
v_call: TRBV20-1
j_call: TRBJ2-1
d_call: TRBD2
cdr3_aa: CSAPGPPPGTSGRGEQFF
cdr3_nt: TGCAGTGCCCCCGGTCCACCACCCGGGACTAGCGGGAGGGGTGAGCAGTTCTTC

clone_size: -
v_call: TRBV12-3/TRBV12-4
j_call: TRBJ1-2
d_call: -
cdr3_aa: CASRGEARNYGYTF
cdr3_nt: TGTGCCAGCAGGGGGGAGGCCCGGAACTATGGCTACACCTTC

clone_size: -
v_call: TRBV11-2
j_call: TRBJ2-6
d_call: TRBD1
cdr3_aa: CASSFRTGFRLGANVLTF
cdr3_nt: TGTGCCAGCAGCTTCCGGACAGGGTTCAGGTTGGGGGCCAACGTCCTGACTTTC

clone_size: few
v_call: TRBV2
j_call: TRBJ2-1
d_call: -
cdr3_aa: CASSEARLMQFF
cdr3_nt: TGTGCCAGCAGTGAAGCGAGATTGATGCAGTTCTTC

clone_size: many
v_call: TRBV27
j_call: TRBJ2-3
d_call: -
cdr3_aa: CASKVGGGPHTDTQYF
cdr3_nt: TGTGCCAGCAAGGTGGGAGGGGGCCCCCACACAGATACGCAGTATTTT

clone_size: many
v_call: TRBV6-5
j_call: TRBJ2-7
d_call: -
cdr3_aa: CASSYSAGDSYEQYF
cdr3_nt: TGTGCCAGCAGTTACTCGGCCGGCGATTCCTACGAGCAGTACTTC

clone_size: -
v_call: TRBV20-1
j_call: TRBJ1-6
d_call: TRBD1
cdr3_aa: CSASRDRGSPLHF
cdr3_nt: TGCAGTGCTAGCAGGGACAGGGGCTCACCCCTCCACTTT

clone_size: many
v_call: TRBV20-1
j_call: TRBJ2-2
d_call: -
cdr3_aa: CSAVSWNTGELFF
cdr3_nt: TGCAGTGCGGTCTCGTGGAACACCGGGGAGCTGTTTTTT

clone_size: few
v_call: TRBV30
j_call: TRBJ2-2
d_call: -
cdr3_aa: CAWRRRNTGELFF
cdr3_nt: TGTGCCTGGAGACGGAGAAACACCGGGGAGCTGTTTTTT

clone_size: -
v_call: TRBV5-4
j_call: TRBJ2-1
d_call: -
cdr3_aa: CASSFGGRSEQFF
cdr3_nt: TGTGCCAGCAGCTTCGGGGGTCGGAGTGAGCAGTTCTTC

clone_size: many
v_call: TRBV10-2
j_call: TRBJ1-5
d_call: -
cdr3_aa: CASSDGNQPQHF
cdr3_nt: TGCGCCAGCAGTGATGGGAATCAGCCCCAGCATTTT

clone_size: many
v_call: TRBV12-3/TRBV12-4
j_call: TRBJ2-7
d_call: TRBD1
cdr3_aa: CASSLGQGPYEQYF
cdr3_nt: TGTGCCAGCAGTTTAGGACAGGGACCATACGAGCAGTACTTC

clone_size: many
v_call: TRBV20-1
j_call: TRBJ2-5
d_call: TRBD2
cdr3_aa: CSATTSGGIETQYF
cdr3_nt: TGCAGTGCCACGACTAGCGGGGGGATCGAGACCCAGTACTTC

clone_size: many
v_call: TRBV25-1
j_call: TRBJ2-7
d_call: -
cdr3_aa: CASSELTGLYEQYF
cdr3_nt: TGTGCCAGCAGTGAATTGACAGGACTCTACGAGCAGTACTTC

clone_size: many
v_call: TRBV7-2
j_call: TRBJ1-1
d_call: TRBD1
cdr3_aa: CASNPSGTGRTEAFF
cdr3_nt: TGTGCCAGCAACCCTAGTGGGACAGGGAGAACTGAAGCTTTCTTT

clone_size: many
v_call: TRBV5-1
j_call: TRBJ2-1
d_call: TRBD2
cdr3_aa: CASSSTSGRAGNEQFF
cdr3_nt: TGCGCCAGCAGCTCTACTAGCGGGAGGGCCGGCAATGAGCAGTTCTTC

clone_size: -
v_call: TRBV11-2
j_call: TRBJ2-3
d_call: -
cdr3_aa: CASSLDNRSLGTPDTQYF
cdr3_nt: TGTGCCAGCAGCTTAGATAATCGGTCTTTAGGGACCCCAGATACGCAGTATTTT